These T cell receptor beta chains were read from a single sample in a study of blood T cell repertoires in COVID-19. Assay: immunoSEQ multiplex PCR; the TCRdb copy retains only in-frame clones and omits some. Here the sample spans about 230,000 clones, approximately 87% being singletons. The sequenced sample was peripheral blood. Receptors originate from a woman aged 70 to 79 with active or convalescent COVID-19. Both conserved end residues are part of each CDR3. The order of the fields is V gene, J gene, D gene, clone size, CDR3 DNA, CDR3 protein. D genes are given only for firm matches. A row's size may be missing; if present it is once, few, many or a size class.

V: TRBV30; J: TRBJ2-7; D: TRBD2; size: once; DNA: TGTGCCTGGAGTGTATCGGGAGGGACCCTACACGAGCAGTACTTC; CDR3: CAWSVSGGTLHEQYF
V: TRBV2; J: TRBJ1-2; D: -; size: -; DNA: TGTGCCAGCCTCGCAGGGATGGGCAGGGAGGAGGCTGGCTACACCTTC; CDR3: CASLAGMGREEAGYTF
V: TRBV2; J: TRBJ1-4; D: TRBD1; size: -; DNA: TGTGCCAGCAGCTACACCCCCGCAGGGGGTGAAAAACTGTTTTTT; CDR3: CASSYTPAGGEKLFF
V: TRBV5-1; J: TRBJ2-3; D: -; size: few; DNA: TGCGCCAGCAGCTTCGGGGGTGGCACAGATACGCAGTATTTT; CDR3: CASSFGGGTDTQYF
V: TRBV2; J: TRBJ1-1; D: TRBD1; size: -; DNA: TGTGCCAGCAGCGGACAGGGAAACACTGAAGCTTTCTTT; CDR3: CASSGQGNTEAFF
V: TRBV29-1; J: TRBJ2-7; D: TRBD2; size: few; DNA: TGCAGCGTGGGGACTAGCGGCCTGGGCGAGCAGTACTTC; CDR3: CSVGTSGLGEQYF
V: TRBV5-4; J: TRBJ2-3; D: -; size: -; DNA: TGTGCCAGCAGCTTGGCTGAGCTGGGCACAGATACGCAGTATTTT; CDR3: CASSLAELGTDTQYF
V: TRBV5-1; J: TRBJ1-2; D: TRBD1; size: -; DNA: TGCGCCAGCAGCTGGGACAGGGCTAACTATGGCTACACCTTC; CDR3: CASSWDRANYGYTF
V: TRBV2; J: TRBJ2-2; D: -; size: -; DNA: TGTGCCAGCAGCAATACTATGGGAGCGGCGAACACCGGGGAGCTGTTTTTT; CDR3: CASSNTMGAANTGELFF
V: TRBV4-1; J: TRBJ2-6; D: -; size: few; DNA: TGCGCCAGCAGCCCCCTCCCCACTTTCGGTTCTGGGGCCAACGTCCTGACTTTC; CDR3: CASSPLPTFGSGANVLTF
V: TRBV6-7; J: TRBJ2-3; D: -; size: -; DNA: TGTGCCAGCAGGTCAGGGGAAGAACCCACAGATACGCAGTATTTT; CDR3: CASRSGEEPTDTQYF